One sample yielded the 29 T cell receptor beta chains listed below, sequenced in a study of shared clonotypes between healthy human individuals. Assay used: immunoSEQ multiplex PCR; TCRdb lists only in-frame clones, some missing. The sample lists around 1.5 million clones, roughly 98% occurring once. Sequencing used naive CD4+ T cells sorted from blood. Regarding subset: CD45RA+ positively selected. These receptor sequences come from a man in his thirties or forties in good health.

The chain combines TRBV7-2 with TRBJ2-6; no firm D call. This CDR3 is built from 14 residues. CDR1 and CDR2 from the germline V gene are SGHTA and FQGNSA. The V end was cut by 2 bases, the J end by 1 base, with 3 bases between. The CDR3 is CASSLPSGANVLTF. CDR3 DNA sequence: TGTGCCAGCAGCTTACCTTCTGGGGCCAACGTCCTGACTTTC.

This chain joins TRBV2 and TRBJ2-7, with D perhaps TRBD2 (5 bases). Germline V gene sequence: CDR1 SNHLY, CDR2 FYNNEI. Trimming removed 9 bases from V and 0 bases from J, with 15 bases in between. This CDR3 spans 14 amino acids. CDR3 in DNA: TGTGCCAGTCACCGGGGTGGAAGCTCCTACGAGCAGTACTTC. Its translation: CASHRGGSSYEQYF.

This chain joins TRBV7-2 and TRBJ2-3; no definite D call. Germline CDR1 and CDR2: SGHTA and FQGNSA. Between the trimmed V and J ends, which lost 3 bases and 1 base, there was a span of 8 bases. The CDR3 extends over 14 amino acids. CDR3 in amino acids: CASSLSEGTDTQYF. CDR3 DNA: TGTGCCAGCAGCTTGAGCGAGGGCACAGATACGCAGTATTTT. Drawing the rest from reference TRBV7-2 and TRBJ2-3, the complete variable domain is GAGVSQSPSNKVTEKGKDVELRCDPISGHTALYWYRQSLGQGLEFLIYFQGNSAPDKSGLPSDRFSAERTGGSVSTLTIQRTQQEDSAVYLCASSLSEGTDTQYFGPGTRLTVL.

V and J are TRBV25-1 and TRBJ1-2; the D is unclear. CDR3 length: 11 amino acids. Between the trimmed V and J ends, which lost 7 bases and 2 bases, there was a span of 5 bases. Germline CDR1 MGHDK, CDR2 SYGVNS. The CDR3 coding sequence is TGTGCCAGCACGGGAAACTATGGCTACACCTTC. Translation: CASTGNYGYTF.

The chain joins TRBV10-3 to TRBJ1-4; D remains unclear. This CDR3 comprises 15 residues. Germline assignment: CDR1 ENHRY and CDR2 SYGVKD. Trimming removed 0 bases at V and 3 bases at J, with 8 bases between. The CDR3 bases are TGTGCCATCAGTGAGTCTGGAATACCTAATGAAAAACTGTTTTTT. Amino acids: CAISESGIPNEKLFF.

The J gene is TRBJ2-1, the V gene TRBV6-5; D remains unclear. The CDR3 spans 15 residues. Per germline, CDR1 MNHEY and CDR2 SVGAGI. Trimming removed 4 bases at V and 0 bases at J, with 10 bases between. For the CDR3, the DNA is TGTGCCAGCAGTTCACAGAAGAGCTCCTACAATGAGCAGTTCTTC. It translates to CASSSQKSSYNEQFF.

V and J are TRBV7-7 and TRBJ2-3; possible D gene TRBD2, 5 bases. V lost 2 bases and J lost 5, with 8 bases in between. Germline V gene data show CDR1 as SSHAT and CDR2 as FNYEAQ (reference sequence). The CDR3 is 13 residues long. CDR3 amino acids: CASSLSGKDTQYF. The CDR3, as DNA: TGTGCCAGCAGCTTATCGGGGAAAGATACGCAGTATTTT.

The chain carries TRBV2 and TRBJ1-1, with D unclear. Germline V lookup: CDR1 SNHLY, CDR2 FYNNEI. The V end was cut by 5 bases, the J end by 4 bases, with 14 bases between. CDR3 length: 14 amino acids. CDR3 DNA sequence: TGTGCCAGCAGTTCTTTGGCCGCGAGCACTGAAGCTTTCTTT. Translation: CASSSLAASTEAFF.

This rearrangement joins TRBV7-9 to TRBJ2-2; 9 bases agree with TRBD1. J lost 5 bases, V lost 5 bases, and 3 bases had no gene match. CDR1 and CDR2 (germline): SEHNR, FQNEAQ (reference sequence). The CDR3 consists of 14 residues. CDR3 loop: CASSAGQGTGELFF. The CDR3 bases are TGTGCCAGCAGCGCCGGACAGGGGACCGGGGAGCTGTTTTTT.

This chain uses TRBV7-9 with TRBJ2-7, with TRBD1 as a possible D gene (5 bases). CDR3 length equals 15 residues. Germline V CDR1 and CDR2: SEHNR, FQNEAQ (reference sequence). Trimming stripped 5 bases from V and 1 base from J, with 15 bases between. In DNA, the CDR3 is TGTGCCAGCAGCCCCTCGACAGTTCTATCCTACGAGCAGTACTTC. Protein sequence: CASSPSTVLSYEQYF.

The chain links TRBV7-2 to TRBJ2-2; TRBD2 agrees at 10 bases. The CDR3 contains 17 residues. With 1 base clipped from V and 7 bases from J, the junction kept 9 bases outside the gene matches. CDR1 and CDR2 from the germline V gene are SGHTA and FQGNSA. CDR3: CASSLVSGRKFGGELFF. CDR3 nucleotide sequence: TGTGCCAGCAGCTTAGTTAGCGGGAGGAAGTTTGGCGGGGAGCTGTTTTTT.

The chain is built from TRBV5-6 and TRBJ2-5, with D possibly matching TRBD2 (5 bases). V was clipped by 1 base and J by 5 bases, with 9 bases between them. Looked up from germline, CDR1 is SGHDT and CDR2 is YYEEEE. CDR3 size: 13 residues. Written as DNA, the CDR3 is TGTGCCAGCAGCTTGAGGGAGTCGGAGACCCAGTACTTC. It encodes CASSLRESETQYF.

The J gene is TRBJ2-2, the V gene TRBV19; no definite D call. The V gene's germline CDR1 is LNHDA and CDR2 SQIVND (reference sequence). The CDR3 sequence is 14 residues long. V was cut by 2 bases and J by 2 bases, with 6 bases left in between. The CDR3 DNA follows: TGTGCCAGTAGTATACTACCTAACACCGGGGAGCTGTTTTTT. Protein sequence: CASSILPNTGELFF.

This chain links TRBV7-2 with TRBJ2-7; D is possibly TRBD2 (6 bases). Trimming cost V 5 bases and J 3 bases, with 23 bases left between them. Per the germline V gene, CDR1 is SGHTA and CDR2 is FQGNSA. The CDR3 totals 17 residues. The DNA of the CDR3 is TGTGCCAGCAGCACAACCGCTAGCGTTTCCACTTACTACGAGCAGTACTTC. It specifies CASSTTASVSTYYEQYF.

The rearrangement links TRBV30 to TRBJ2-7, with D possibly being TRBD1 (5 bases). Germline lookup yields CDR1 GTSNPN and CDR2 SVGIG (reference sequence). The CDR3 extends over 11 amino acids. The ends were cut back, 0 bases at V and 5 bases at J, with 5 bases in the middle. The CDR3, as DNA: TGTGCCTGGAGTGTGGGGCACGAGCAGTACTTC. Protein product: CAWSVGHEQYF. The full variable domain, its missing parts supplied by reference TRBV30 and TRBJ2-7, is SQTIHQWPATLVQPVGSPLSLECTVEGTSNPNLYWYRQAAGRGLQLLFYSVGIGQISSEVPQNLSASRPQDRQFILSSKKLLLSDSGFYLCAWSVGHEQYFGPGTRLTVT.

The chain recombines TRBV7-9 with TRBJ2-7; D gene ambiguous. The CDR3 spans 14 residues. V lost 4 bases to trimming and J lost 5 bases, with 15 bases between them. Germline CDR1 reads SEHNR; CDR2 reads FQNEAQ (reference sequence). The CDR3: CASSSAARPNEQYF. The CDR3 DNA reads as TGTGCCAGCAGCTCGGCTGCGCGCCCCAACGAGCAGTACTTC. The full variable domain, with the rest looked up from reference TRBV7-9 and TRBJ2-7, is DTGVSQNPRHKITKRGQNVTFRCDPISEHNRLYWYRQTLGQGPEFLTYFQNEAQLEKSRLLSDRFSAERPKGSFSTLEIQRTEQGDSAMYLCASSSAARPNEQYFGPGTRLTVT.

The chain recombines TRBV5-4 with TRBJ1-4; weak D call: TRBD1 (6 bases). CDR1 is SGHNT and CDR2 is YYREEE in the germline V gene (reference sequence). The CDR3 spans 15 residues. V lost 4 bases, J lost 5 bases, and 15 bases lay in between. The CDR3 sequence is CASSLSGTNNEKLFF. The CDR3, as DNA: TGTGCCAGCAGCCTATCCGGGACAAACAATGAAAAACTGTTTTTT.

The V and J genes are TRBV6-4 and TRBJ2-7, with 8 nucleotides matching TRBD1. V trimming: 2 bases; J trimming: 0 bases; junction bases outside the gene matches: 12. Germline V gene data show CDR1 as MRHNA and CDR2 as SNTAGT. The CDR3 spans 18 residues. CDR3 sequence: CASSDPLGLTGDSYEQYF. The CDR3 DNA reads TGTGCCAGCAGTGACCCGCTTGGATTGACAGGGGACTCCTACGAGCAGTACTTC.

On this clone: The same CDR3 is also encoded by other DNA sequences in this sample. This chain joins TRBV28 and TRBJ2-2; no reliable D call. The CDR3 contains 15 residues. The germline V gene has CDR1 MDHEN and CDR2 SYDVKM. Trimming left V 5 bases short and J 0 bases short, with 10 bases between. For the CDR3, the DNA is TGTGCCAGCAGTGTATCCGGGCCGAACACCGGGGAGCTGTTTTTT. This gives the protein CASSVSGPNTGELFF.

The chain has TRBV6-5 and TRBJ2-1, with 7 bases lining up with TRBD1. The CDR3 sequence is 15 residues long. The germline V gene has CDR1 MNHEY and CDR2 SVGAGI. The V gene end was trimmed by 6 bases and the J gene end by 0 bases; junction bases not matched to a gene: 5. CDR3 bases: TGTGCCAGCAGCCACCGGGACAGCTCCTACAATGAGCAGTTCTTC. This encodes CASSHRDSSYNEQFF.

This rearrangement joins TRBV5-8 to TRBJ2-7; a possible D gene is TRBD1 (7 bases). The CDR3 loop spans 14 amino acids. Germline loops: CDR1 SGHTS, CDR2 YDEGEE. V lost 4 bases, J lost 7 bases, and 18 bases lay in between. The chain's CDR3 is CASSGAGQKPEQYF. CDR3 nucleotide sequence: TGTGCCAGCAGCGGGGCGGGACAGAAGCCGGAGCAGTACTTC. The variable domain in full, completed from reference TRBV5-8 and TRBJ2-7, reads EAGVTQSPTHLIKTRGQQATLRCSPISGHTSVYWYQQALGLGLQFLLWYDEGEERNRGNFPPRFSGRQFPNYSSELNVNALELEDSALYLCASSGAGQKPEQYFGPGTRLTVT.

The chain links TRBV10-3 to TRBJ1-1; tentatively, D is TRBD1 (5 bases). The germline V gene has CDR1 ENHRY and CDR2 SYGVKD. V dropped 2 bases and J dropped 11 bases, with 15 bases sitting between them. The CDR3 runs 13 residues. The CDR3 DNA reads TGTGCCATCAGTGAGACGAATACAGGCTTCGCTTTCTTT. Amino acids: CAISETNTGFAFF.

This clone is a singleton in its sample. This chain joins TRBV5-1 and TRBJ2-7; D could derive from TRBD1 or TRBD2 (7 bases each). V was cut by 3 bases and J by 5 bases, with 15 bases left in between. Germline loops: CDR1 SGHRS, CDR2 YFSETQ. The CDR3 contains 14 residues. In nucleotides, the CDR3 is TGCGCCAGCAGCTACGGGGAGGGGGCGAACGAGCAGTACTTC. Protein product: CASSYGEGANEQYF.

This CDR3 reads CASSDTSRLSGYTF. DNA for the CDR3: TGTGCCAGCAGTGATACTTCGAGGTTAAGCGGCTACACCTTC. J is TRBJ1-2 and V is TRBV25-1; D remains ambiguous. The germline V and J ends were trimmed by 3 bases and 8 bases, with 16 bases remaining between them. Germline V gene data show CDR1 as MGHDK and CDR2 as SYGVNS. The CDR3 is 14 residues long.

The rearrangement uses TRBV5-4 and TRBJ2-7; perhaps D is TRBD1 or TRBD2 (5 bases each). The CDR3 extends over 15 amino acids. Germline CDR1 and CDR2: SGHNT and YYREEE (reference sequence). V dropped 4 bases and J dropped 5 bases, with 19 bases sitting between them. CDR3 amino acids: CASSHGTGNPHEQYF. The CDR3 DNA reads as TGTGCCAGCAGCCATGGGACGGGAAACCCTCACGAGCAGTACTTC.

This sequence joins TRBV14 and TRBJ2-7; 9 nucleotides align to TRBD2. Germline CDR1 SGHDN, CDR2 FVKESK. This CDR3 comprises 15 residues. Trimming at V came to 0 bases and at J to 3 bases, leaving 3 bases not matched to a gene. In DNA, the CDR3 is TGTGCCAGCAGCCAAGAACCTAGCGGGAACTACGAGCAGTACTTC. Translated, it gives CASSQEPSGNYEQYF.

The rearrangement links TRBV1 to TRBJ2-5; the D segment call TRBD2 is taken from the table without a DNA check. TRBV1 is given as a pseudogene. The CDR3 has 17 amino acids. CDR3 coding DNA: TGCACCAGCAGCCAAGATAAGGCTAGCGGGTTCCAAGAGACCCAGTACTTC. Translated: CTSSQDKASGFQETQYF.

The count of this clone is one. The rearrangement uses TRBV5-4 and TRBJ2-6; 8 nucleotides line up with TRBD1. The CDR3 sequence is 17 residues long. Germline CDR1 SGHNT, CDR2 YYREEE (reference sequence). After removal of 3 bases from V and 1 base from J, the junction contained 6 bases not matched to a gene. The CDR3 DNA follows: TGTGCCAGCAGCTGGGGCAGGGGGCTATCTGGGGCCAACGTCCTGACTTTC. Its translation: CASSWGRGLSGANVLTF.

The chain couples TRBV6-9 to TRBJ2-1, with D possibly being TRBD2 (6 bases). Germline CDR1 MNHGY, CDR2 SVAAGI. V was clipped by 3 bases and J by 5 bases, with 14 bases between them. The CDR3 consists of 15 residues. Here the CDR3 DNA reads TGTGCCAGCAGTTACATAACTAGCCAAAACAATGAGCAGTTCTTC. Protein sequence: CASSYITSQNNEQFF.